This T cell receptor beta chain was recovered during a study of blood T cell repertoires in COVID-19. Study information: Sources were T cells, B-cell-depleted T cells, or PBMCs; the material itself was cDNA or gDNA.

With 4 bases removed from V and 5 bases from J, the gap between germline ends came to 8 bases. CDR3 length: 11 residues. Germline values: CDR1 GTSNPN, CDR2 SVGIG (reference sequence). Original handling: Amplification of reference gene primers provided the estimated nucleated cell counts. Repertoires were generated with immunoSEQ multiplex PCR, while TCRdb's copy carries only in-frame clones and drops some. From that table come the V and J calls and clone size; the DNA was used to work out D and trimming. This sample has approximately 440,000 clones; approximately 90% occur once, and the top ten carry around 0.7%. Clinical histories supplied by participants themselves formed the basis of cohort assignment.

The TCR originated in a woman between 18 and 29 years old who had recovered from COVID-19. Specimen: PBMCs or T cells enriched from blood (not recorded which). V gene TRBV30 combines with J gene TRBJ2-5; D uncertain. CDR3 protein: CAWKSVETQYF. The CDR3 DNA follows: TGTGCCTGGAAAAGCGTGGAGACCCAGTACTTC.